Below, one T cell receptor (beta chain) is given with its context. Data came from immunoSEQ multiplex PCR; TCRdb stores just in-frame clones and leaves some out. The sample consists of over 75,000 clones, over 75% of them appearing once. Trimming at V came to 3 bases and at J to 4 bases, leaving 4 bases not matched to a gene. The CDR3 has 15 amino acids. From germline, CDR1 is SGHTA and CDR2 FQGTGA. Time point specified: pretreatment peripheral blood. The entry originates in a study of PD-L1 blockade in urothelial cancer. Overall study: Patients took up atezolizumab in 2014 at 1,200 mg intravenously every 3 weeks.

The starting material was PBMCs, obtained around atezolizumab (anti-PD-L1) treatment. The rearrangement joins TRBV7-3 to TRBJ2-3; 10 bases match TRBD2. This receptor was taken from a man aged 55 to 70 with urothelial cancer. In nucleotides, the CDR3 is TGTGCCAGCAGCTTTGGGACTAGCGAGTCAGATACGCAGTATTTT. Protein: CASSFGTSESDTQYF.